These 8 T cell receptor beta chains originate from one sample sequenced in a study of STAT5B mutations in CD4+ large granular lymphocyte leukemia. Method: immunoSEQ multiplex PCR; TCRdb's copy keeps in-frame clones and lacks some. The repertoire holds about 30,000 clones, 76% seen once, with roughly 2% in the top ten. The specimen sequenced was CD4+ T cells from blood buffy coats. These TCRs come from a human donor in good health.

This chain uses TRBV7-9 with TRBJ2-5, with D tentatively TRBD1 (6 bases). The CDR3 is 14 residues long. CDR1 is SEHNR and CDR2 is FQNEAQ in the germline V gene (reference sequence). The V and J ends lost 5 bases and 4 bases respectively, with 14 bases between them. CDR3 nucleotides: TGTGCCAGCAGCATAACAGGGCTAGGAGAGACCCAGTACTTC. Residues: CASSITGLGETQYF.

This clone was seen more than once but under ten times. The chain employs TRBV6-1 and TRBJ2-3; unclear D gene. V gave up 0 bases and J gave up 0 bases, with 7 bases separating them. Germline assignment: CDR1 MNHNS and CDR2 SASEGT. The CDR3 is 15 residues long. CDR3 protein: CASSEASTSTDTQYF. For the CDR3, the DNA is TGTGCCAGCAGTGAAGCCAGCACCAGCACAGATACGCAGTATTTT.

The chain employs TRBV18 and TRBJ2-2; 12 positions match TRBD2. CDR3 length: 15 amino acids. V gave up 6 bases and J gave up 1 base; unmatched junction bases: 0. Germline CDR1 KGHSH, CDR2 LQKENI. The CDR3 protein is CASSTSGGNTGELFF. The CDR3 DNA is TGTGCCAGCTCGACTAGCGGGGGGAACACCGGGGAGCTGTTTTTT.

The rearrangement links TRBV18 to TRBJ2-3; TRBD2 is a possible D gene (6 bases). Trimming removed 3 bases from V and 0 bases from J, with 10 bases in between. This CDR3 comprises 15 residues. The germline V gene encodes CDR1 KGHSH and CDR2 LQKENI. The CDR3 protein is CASSPGEASTDTQYF. The CDR3 bases are TGTGCCAGCTCACCGGGGGAGGCTAGCACAGATACGCAGTATTTT.

This clone was detected once. The chain carries TRBV5-1 and TRBJ2-3; 7 nucleotides match TRBD2. The J segment lost 1 base and the V segment lost 2 bases, leaving 1 base of the junction unmatched. The CDR3 contains 14 residues. CDR1 and CDR2 (germline): SGHRS, YFSETQ. The CDR3, as DNA: TGCGCCAGCAGCTTCCTAGCGGGCACAGATACGCAGTATTTT. Protein: CASSFLAGTDTQYF.

The CDR3 loop is CASSPRQGWRTDTQYF. CDR3 DNA sequence: TGTGCCAGCAGTCCCCGACAGGGGTGGAGAACAGATACGCAGTATTTT. V is TRBV27 and J is TRBJ2-3, with 8 bases lining up with TRBD1. The CDR3 runs 16 residues. V lost 5 bases to trimming and J lost 3 bases; unmatched junction nucleotides: 10. CDR1 and CDR2 (germline): MNHEY, SMNVEV (reference sequence).

This clone was picked up a small number of times. The chain employs TRBV4-3 and TRBJ1-2, with 7 bases aligning to TRBD1. CDR3 size: 17 residues. Trimming cost V 1 base and J 8 bases; bases outside gene matches: 16. Germline V CDR1 and CDR2: LGHNA, YSLEER. CDR3 nucleotides: TGCGCCAGCAGCCAAGCTCCAACAGGGGCGACGGGGAAGGGCTACACCTTC. Its protein product is CASSQAPTGATGKGYTF.

The chain has TRBV18 and TRBJ1-4, with a possible D match to TRBD1 (6 bases). Germline V gene lookup returns CDR1 KGHSH and CDR2 LQKENI. V was shortened by 5 bases and J by 3 bases, with 10 bases between the two germline ends. The CDR3 contains 14 residues. The CDR3 bases are TGTGCCAGCTCATCGGACAGCCCTAATGAAAAACTGTTTTTT. Protein: CASSSDSPNEKLFF.